The table lists the clone carrying this T cell receptor beta chain with a count of one. Data came from immunoSEQ multiplex PCR; TCRdb stores just in-frame clones and leaves some out. The sample contains more than 300,000 clones, 70% to 90% of which appear only once. These data come from a study of blood T cell repertoires in COVID-19. About the study: T cells, B-cell-depleted T cells, or PBMCs provided the cDNA or gDNA that served as material.

This receptor was identified in a woman aged 18-29 years who had recovered from COVID-19. Source material: PBMCs or T cells enriched from blood (not recorded which).

The CDR3 loop reads CASSPGRLGSTDTQYF. CDR3 coding DNA: TGTGCCAGCTCCCCCGGCCGACTAGGGAGCACAGATACGCAGTATTTT. V gene TRBV18 combines with J gene TRBJ2-3, with D possibly TRBD2 on 6 matching bases. The CDR3 length is 16 residues. The germline CDR1 and CDR2 sequences are KGHSH and LQKENI. Trimming removed 6 bases from V and 0 bases from J, with 16 bases in between.